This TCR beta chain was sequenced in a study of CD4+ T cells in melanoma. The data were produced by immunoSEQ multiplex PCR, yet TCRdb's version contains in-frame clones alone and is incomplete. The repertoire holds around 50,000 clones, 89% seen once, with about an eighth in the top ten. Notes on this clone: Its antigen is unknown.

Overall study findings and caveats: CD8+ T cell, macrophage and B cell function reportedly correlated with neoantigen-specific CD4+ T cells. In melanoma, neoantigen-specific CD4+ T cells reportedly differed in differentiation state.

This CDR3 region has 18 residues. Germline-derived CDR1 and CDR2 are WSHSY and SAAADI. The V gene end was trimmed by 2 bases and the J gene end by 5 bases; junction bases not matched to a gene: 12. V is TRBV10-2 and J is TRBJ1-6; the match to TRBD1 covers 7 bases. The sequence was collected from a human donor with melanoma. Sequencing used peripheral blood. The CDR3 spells CASSERGIQGFDNSPLHF. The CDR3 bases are TGCGCCAGCAGTGAGAGAGGCATACAGGGGTTTGATAATTCACCCCTCCACTTT.